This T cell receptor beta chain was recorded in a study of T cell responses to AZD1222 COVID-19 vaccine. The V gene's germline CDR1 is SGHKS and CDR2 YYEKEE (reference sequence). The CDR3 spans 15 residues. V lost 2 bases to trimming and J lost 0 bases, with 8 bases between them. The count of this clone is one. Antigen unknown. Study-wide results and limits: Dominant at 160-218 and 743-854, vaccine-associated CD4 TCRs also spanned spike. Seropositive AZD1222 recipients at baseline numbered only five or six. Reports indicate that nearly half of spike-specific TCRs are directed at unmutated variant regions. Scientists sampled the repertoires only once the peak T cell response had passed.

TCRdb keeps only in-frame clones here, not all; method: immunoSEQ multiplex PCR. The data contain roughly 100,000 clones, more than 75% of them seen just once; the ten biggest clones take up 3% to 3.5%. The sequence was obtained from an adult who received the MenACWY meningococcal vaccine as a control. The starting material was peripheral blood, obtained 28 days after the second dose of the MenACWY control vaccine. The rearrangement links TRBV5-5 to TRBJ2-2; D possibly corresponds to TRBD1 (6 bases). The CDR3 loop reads CASSLQGSNTGELFF. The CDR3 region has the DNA TGTGCCAGCAGCTTACAGGGATCGAACACCGGGGAGCTGTTTTTT.